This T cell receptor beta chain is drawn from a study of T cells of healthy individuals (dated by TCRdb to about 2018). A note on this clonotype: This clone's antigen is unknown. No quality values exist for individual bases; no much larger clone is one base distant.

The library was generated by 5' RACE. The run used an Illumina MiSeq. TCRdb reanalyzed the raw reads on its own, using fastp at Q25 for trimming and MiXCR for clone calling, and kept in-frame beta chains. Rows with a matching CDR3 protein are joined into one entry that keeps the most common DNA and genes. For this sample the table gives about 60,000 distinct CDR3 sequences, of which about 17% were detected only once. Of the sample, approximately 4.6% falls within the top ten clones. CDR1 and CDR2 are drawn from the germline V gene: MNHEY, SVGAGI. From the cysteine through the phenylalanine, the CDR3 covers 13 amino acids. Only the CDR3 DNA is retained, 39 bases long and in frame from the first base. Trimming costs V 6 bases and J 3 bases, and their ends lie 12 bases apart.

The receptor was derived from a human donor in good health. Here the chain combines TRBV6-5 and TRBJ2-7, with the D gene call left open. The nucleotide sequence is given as TGTGCCAGCAGATTGACACATAACTACGAGCAGTACTTC. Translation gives CASRLTHNYEQYF.